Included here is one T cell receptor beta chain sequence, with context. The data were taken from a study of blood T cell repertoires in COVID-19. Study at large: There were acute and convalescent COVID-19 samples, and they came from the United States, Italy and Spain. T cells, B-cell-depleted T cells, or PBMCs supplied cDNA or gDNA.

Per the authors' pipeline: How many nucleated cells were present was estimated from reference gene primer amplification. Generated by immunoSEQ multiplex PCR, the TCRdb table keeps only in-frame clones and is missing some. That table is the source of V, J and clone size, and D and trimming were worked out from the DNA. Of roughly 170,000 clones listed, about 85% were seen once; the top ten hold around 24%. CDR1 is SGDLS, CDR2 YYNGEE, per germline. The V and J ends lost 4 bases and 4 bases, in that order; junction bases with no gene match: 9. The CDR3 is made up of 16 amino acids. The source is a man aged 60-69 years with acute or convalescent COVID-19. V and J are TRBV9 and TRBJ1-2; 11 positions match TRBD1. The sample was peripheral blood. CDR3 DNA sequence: TGTGCCAGCAGCCCTCGGACAGGGGGCGCATCCTATGGCTACACCTTC. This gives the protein CASSPRTGGASYGYTF. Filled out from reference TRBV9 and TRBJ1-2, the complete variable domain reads DSGVTQTPKHLITATGQRVTLRCSPRSGDLSVYWYQQSLDQGLQFLIQYYNGEERAKGNILERFSAQQFPDLHSELNLSSLELGDSALYFCASSPRTGGASYGYTFGSGTRLTVV.